This passage covers 5 T cell receptor beta chains from one sample sequenced in a study of OX40 agonist ivuxolimab in advanced cancers. Libraries were prepared by immunoSEQ multiplex PCR; TCRdb keeps only in-frame clonotypes and omits some of them. Here the sample spans about 61,000 clones, 82% being singletons. Sequenced here: CD4+ or CD8+ T cells sorted from blood, sampled in a trial of the OX40 agonist ivuxolimab. The receptors shown here come from an adult with an advanced solid tumor such as melanoma, head and neck, liver or kidney cancer.

This chain connects TRBV6-5 to TRBJ1-5, with TRBD1 matching 7 bases. Germline CDR1 reads MNHEY; CDR2 reads SVGAGI. Trimming at V came to 5 bases and at J to 7 bases, leaving 5 bases not matched to a gene. The CDR3 runs 13 residues. The CDR3 protein is CASSAQGDQPQHF. Here the CDR3 DNA reads TGTGCCAGCAGTGCCCAGGGGGACCAGCCCCAGCATTTT.

V is TRBV28 and J is TRBJ1-4; TRBD1 matches at 8 bases. The V and J ends lost 6 bases and 10 bases, in that order; junction bases with no gene match: 10. The CDR3 sequence is 14 residues long. Germline V gene data show CDR1 as MDHEN and CDR2 as SYDVKM. The CDR3 nucleotides are TGTGCCAGCAGCGAGGCAATAGACAGGGGAAAACTGTTTTTT. Residues: CASSEAIDRGKLFF.

This chain connects TRBV29-1 to TRBJ2-5; 12 nucleotides align to TRBD2. CDR3 length: 14 residues. The V gene end was trimmed by 4 bases and the J gene end by 8 bases; junction bases not matched to a gene: 8. The germline V gene has CDR1 SQVTM and CDR2 ANQGSEA. The CDR3 reads CSVALAGGRETQYF. CDR3 coding DNA: TGCAGCGTTGCTCTAGCGGGAGGGAGGGAAACCCAGTACTTC.

This clone was seen only once. The chain couples TRBV19 to TRBJ2-1, with TRBD1 identical over 9 bases. Germline V gives CDR1 LNHDA, CDR2 SQIVND (reference sequence). With V trimmed by 7 bases and J by 6 bases, 7 bases remained unmatched. The CDR3 is made up of 14 amino acids. The CDR3 bases are TGTGCCAGTAACCCGGGACAGGGAGGCAATGAGCAGTTCTTC. Translated, it gives CASNPGQGGNEQFF.

The table lists this clone with a count of one. J is TRBJ2-5 and V is TRBV20-1, with unresolved D. The V and J ends lost 6 bases and 5 bases respectively, with 10 bases between them. The germline gives CDR1 DFQATT, CDR2 SNEGSKA (reference sequence). There are 11 residues in the CDR3. CDR3 amino acids: CSATLEETQYF. The CDR3 bases are TGCAGTGCGACCTTAGAGGAGACCCAGTACTTC.